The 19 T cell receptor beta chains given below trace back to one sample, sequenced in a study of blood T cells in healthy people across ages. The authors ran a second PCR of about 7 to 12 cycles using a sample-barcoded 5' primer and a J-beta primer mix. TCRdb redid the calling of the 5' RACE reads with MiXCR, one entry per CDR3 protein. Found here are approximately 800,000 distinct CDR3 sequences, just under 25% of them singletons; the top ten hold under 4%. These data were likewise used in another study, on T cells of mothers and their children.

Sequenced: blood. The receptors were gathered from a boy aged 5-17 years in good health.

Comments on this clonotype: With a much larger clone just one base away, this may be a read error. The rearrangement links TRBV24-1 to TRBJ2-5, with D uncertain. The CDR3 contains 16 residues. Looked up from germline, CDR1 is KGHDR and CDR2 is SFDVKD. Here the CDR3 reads CVTSDPKHTLGETQYF. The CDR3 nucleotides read TGTGTCACCAGTGATCCAAAGCACACCCTGGGGGAGACCCAGTACTTC.

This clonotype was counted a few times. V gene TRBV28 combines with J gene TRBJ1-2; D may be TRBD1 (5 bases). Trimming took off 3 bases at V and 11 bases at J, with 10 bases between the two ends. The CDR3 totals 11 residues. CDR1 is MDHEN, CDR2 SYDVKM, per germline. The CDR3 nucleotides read TGTGCCAGCAGTTTCCACAGGTTTTACACCTTC. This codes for CASSFHRFYTF.

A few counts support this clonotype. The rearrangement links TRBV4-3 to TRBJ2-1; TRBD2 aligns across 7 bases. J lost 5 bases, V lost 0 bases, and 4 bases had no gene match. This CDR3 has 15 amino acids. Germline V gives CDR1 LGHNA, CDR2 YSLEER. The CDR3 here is CASSQDTGLNNEQFF. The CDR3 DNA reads TGCGCCAGCAGCCAAGATACGGGACTAAACAATGAGCAGTTCTTC.

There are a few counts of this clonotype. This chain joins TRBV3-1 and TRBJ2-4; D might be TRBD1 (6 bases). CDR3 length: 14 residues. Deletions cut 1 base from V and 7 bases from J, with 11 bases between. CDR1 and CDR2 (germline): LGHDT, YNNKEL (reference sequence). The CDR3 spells CASSQALQGNIQYF. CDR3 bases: TGTGCCAGCAGCCAAGCCCTCCAGGGGAACATTCAGTACTTC.

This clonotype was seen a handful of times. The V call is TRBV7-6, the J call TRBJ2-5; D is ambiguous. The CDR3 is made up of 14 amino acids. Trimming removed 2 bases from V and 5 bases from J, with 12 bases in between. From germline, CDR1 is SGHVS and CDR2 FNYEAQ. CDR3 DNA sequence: TGTGCCAGCAGCTTATGGGATAGGGTCGAGACCCAGTACTTC. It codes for CASSLWDRVETQYF.

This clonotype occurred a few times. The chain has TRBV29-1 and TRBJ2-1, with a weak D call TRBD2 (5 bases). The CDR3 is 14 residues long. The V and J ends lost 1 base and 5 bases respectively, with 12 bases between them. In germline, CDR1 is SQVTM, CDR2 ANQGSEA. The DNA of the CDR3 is TGCAGCGTTGAAGGGACGAGGGTTGACAATGAGCAGTTCTTC. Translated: CSVEGTRVDNEQFF.

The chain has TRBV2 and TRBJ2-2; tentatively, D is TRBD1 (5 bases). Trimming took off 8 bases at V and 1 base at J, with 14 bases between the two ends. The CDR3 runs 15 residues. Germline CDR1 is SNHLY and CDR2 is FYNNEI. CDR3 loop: CASSNGHLNTGELFF. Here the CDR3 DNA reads TGTGCCAGCTCTAATGGACACTTGAACACCGGGGAGCTGTTTTTT.

The CDR3 DNA follows: TGTGCCAGCAGTTCGCTACAGGGGGGAAGAACTGAAGCTTTCTTT. The encoded protein is CASSSLQGGRTEAFF. The V and J genes are TRBV27 and TRBJ1-1, with 8 bases identical to TRBD1. There are 15 residues in the CDR3. Per germline, CDR1 MNHEY and CDR2 SMNVEV (reference sequence). After removal of 4 bases from V and 5 bases from J, the junction contained 9 bases not matched to a gene.

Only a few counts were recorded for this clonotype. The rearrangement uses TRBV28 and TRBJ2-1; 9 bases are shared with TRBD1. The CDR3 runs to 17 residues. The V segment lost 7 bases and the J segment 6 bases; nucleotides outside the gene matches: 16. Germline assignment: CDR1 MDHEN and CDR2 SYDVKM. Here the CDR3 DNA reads TGTGCCAGCACCCCTTTGGCGAGGGACAGGGTTGGCAATGAGCAGTTCTTC. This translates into CASTPLARDRVGNEQFF.

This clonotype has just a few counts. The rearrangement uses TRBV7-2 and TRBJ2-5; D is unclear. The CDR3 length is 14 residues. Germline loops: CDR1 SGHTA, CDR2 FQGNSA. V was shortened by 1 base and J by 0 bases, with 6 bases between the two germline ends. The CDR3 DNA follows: TGTGCCAGCAGCTTAGGTTGGAACCAAGAGACCCAGTACTTC. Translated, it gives CASSLGWNQETQYF.

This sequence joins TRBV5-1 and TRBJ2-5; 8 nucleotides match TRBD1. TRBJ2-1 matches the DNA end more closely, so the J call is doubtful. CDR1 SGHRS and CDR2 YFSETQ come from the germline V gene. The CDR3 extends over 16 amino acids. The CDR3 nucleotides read TGCGCCAGCGGCTCAAGATCTACAGGGGGTTCGGGTGAGCAGTTCTTC. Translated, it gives CASGSRSTGGSGEQFF.

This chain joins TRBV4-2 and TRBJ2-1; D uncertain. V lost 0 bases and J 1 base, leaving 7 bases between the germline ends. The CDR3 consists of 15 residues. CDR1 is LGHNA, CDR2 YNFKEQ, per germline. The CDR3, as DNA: TGTGCCAGCAGCCAAGAAATCGATTCCTACAATGAGCAGTTCTTC. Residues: CASSQEIDSYNEQFF.

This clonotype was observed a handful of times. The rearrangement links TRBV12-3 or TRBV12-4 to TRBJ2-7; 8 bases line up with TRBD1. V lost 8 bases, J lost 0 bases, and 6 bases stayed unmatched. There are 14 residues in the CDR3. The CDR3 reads CASCRQGPSYEQYF. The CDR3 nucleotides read TGTGCCAGCTGCCGACAGGGGCCCTCCTACGAGCAGTACTTC.

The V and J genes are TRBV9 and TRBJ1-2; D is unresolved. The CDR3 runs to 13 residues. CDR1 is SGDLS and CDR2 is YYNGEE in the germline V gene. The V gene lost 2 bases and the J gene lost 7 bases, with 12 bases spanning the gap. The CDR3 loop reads CASSVLFGVGYTF. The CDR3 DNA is TGTGCCAGCAGCGTCCTGTTCGGCGTTGGCTACACCTTC.

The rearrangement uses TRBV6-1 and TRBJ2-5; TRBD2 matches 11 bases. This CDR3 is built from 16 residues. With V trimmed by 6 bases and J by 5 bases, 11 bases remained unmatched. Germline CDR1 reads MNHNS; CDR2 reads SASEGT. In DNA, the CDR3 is TGTGCCAGCAGCCGCTCGGGTAGCGGGGGGGCTGAGACCCAGTACTTC. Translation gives CASSRSGSGGAETQYF.

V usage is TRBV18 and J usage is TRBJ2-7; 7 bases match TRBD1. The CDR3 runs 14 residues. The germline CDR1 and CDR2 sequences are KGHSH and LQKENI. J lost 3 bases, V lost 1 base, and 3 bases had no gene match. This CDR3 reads CASSPRRQGYEQYF. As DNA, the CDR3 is TGTGCCAGCTCACCACGCAGACAGGGCTACGAGCAGTACTTC.

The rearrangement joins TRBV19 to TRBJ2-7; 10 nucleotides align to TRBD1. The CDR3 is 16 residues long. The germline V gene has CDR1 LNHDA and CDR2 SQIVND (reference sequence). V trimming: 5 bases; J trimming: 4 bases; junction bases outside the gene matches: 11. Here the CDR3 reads CASSLGGTGALYEQYF. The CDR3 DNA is TGTGCCAGTAGTCTCGGCGGGACAGGGGCCCTTTACGAGCAGTACTTC.

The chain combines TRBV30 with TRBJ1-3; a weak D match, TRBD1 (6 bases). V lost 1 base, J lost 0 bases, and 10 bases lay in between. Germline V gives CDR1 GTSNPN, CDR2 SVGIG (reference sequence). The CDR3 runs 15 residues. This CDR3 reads CAWSAGQNSGNTIYF. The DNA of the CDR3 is TGTGCCTGGAGTGCAGGACAGAACTCTGGAAACACCATATATTTT.

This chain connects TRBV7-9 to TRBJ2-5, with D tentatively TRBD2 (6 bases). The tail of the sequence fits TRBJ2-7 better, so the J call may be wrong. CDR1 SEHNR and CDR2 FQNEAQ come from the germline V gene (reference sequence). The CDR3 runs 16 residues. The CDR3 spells CASSLAVFGSNYEQYF. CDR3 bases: TGTGCCAGCAGCTTAGCGGTATTCGGGAGTAACTACGAGCAGTACTTC.